The 30 T cell receptor beta chains below all came from one sample that was sequenced in a study of regulatory T cells in long-lasting Graves disease. CDR3-region Arm-PCR and iRepertoire HTBI primers produced the TCR beta libraries. One entry per CDR3 protein results from TCRdb running MiXCR on the multiplex PCR reads. There are 600,000 to 650,000 distinct CDR3 sequences in the sample; roughly 15% occur only once, and under 20% lies in the top ten. Time point given: newly diagnosed GD, antithyroid drugs for less than 3 months. The TCR library used RNA extracted from PBMCs. The same specimen was also included in a second study, on T cells in Graves' hyperthyroidism and ophthalmopathy.

The starting material was peripheral blood mononuclear cells (PBMCs), obtained at new diagnosis, from a patient treated with antithyroid drugs. Receptors were obtained from a woman under 40 with Graves disease.

This clonotype was counted ten times or more. The CDR3 is CASREVGQPQHF. The CDR3 DNA reads TGTGCCAGCAGAGAGGTGGGTCAGCCCCAGCATTTT. The V call is TRBV28, the J call TRBJ1-5; D is undetermined. This CDR3 is built from 12 residues. Germline-derived CDR1 and CDR2 are MDHEN and SYDVKM. Trimming stripped 6 bases from V and 6 bases from J, with 9 bases between.

In this sample, this clonotype turned up a few times. It may be a read error: a sequence one base away is much more abundant. J is TRBJ2-1 and V is TRBV10-3, with TRBD2 matching over 11 bases. The germline gives CDR1 ENHRY, CDR2 SYGVKD. The CDR3 length is 15 residues. CDR3 in DNA: TGTGCCATCAGTGGGGGGACTAGCGGCTACAGTGAGCAGTTCTTC. It is translated as CAISGGTSGYSEQFF.

This clonotype was picked up many times. The V and J genes are TRBV28 and TRBJ2-3; D not resolved. CDR1 is MDHEN, CDR2 SYDVKM, per germline. Trimming took off 7 bases at V and 3 bases at J, with 11 bases between the two ends. The CDR3 sequence is 13 residues long. The CDR3 region has the DNA TGTGCCAGCATCATCCCCGGAACAGATACGCAGTATTTT. Translating it yields CASIIPGTDTQYF.

The J gene is TRBJ2-1, the V gene TRBV11-2; 8 nucleotides line up with TRBD2. Germline CDR1 reads SGHAT; CDR2 reads FQNNGV. This CDR3 spans 13 amino acids. Trimming took 5 bases from V and 10 from J; bases not matched to a gene: 7. CDR3 residues: CASSPSGGREQFF. The CDR3, as DNA: TGTGCCAGCAGCCCGAGCGGGGGACGAGAGCAGTTCTTC.

This clonotype was seen repeatedly, ten times or more. This chain uses TRBV9 with TRBJ1-2, with D unclear. CDR3 length: 14 amino acids. Looked up from germline, CDR1 is SGDLS and CDR2 is YYNGEE. Trimming removed 6 bases at V and 3 bases at J, with 15 bases between. The CDR3 sequence is CASNRPPVDYGYTF. In nucleotides, the CDR3 is TGTGCCAGCAACCGCCCCCCGGTCGACTATGGCTACACCTTC.

Many counts were recorded for this clonotype. This chain joins TRBV27 and TRBJ2-1; 14 bases line up with TRBD2. Germline CDR1 MNHEY, CDR2 SMNVEV (reference sequence). With 5 bases clipped from V and 5 bases from J, the junction kept 8 bases outside the gene matches. The CDR3 loop spans 17 amino acids. CDR3 protein: CASSRRLAGGLNNEQFF. CDR3 nucleotide sequence: TGTGCCAGCAGTCGGAGACTAGCGGGAGGGCTCAACAATGAGCAGTTCTTC.

This clonotype showed up just a few times. The chain couples TRBV2 to TRBJ2-7; perhaps TRBD2 as D (6 bases). Germline V lookup: CDR1 SNHLY, CDR2 FYNNEI. V was shortened by 6 bases and J by 0 bases, with 15 bases between the two germline ends. This CDR3 is built from 15 residues. CDR3 DNA: TGTGCCAGCAGGGTAGCGGTCCGGAGCTCCTACGAGCAGTACTTC. Protein sequence: CASRVAVRSSYEQYF.

The chain carries TRBV12-3 or TRBV12-4 and TRBJ2-7; TRBD1 agrees at 7 bases. This CDR3 comprises 16 residues. V was clipped by 4 bases and J by 2 bases; unmatched bases: 11. Here the CDR3 reads CASSYPPGTATYEQYF. In DNA, the CDR3 is TGTGCCAGCAGTTACCCTCCCGGGACAGCGACCTACGAGCAGTACTTC.

The rearrangement uses TRBV30 and TRBJ2-5; tentatively, D is TRBD2 (6 bases). Trimming removed 1 base at V and 1 base at J, with 16 bases between. Germline lookup yields CDR1 GTSNPN and CDR2 SVGIG (reference sequence). This CDR3 spans 16 amino acids. The CDR3 is CAWSEWAGRIQETQYF. As DNA, the CDR3 is TGTGCCTGGAGTGAGTGGGCAGGGAGGATCCAAGAGACCCAGTACTTC.

This clonotype appeared many times. The chain combines TRBV15 with TRBJ2-7; D call uncertain. Looked up from germline, CDR1 is LNHNV and CDR2 is YYDKDF (reference sequence). This CDR3 spans 15 amino acids. Trimming pared 0 bases from V and 3 bases from J, leaving 12 bases between. The CDR3, as DNA: TGTGCCACCAGCAGAGATCGCGGCAGAGGCTACGAGCAGTACTTC. It encodes CATSRDRGRGYEQYF.

In this sample, this clonotype turned up a few times. This chain joins TRBV10-3 and TRBJ1-1; tentatively, D is TRBD1 (6 bases). V lost 7 bases, J lost 1 base, and 19 bases lay in between. CDR3 length: 16 residues. CDR1 and CDR2 from the germline V gene are ENHRY and SYGVKD. CDR3 DNA sequence: TGTGCCATCAACCCGAGGGGGGGATGGAGGAACACTGAAGCTTTCTTT. It translates to CAINPRGGWRNTEAFF.

Concerning this clonotype itself: A junction end diverges from the germline sequence, so it may reflect a read error. The gene calls are TRBV5-6 and TRBJ2-7; D not certain. The CDR3 has 15 amino acids. CDR1 SGHDT and CDR2 YYEEEE come from the germline V gene. CDR3 DNA sequence: TGTACCAGCAGCTCGATTTACAGTTTCTCCTACGAGCAGTACTTC. Translation gives CTSSSIYSFSYEQYF.

Many counts were recorded for this clonotype. J is TRBJ2-5 and V is TRBV28; D might be TRBD2 (6 bases). The CDR3 loop spans 16 amino acids. Trimming left V 1 base short and J 5 bases short, with 17 bases between. Germline V gene lookup returns CDR1 MDHEN and CDR2 SYDVKM. The CDR3 reads CASSLLGGGGFETQYF. The CDR3 DNA reads as TGTGCCAGCAGTTTATTGGGAGGTGGGGGATTTGAGACCCAGTACTTC. Variable domain in full (rest from reference TRBV28 and TRBJ2-5): DVKVTQSSRYLVKRTGEKVFLECVQDMDHENMFWYRQDPGLGLRLIYFSYDVKMKEKGDIPEGYSVSREKKERFSLILESASTNQTSMYLCASSLLGGGGFETQYFGPGTRLLVL.

V usage is TRBV30 and J usage is TRBJ2-5; 11 nucleotides align to TRBD2. J was trimmed by 9 bases and V by 7 bases; bases with no gene match: 25. The CDR3 length is 18 residues. From germline, CDR1 is GTSNPN and CDR2 SVGIG (reference sequence). CDR3 nucleotide sequence: TGTGCCTCCCGTTCCATAGCGGGAGGGCCAGGGGGGCAAGGAGCCCAGTACTTC. Amino acid sequence: CASRSIAGGPGGQGAQYF.

There are a few counts of this clonotype. The rearrangement joins TRBV19 to TRBJ2-7; maybe TRBD1 (6 bases). V was clipped by 1 base and J by 3 bases, with 10 bases between them. Germline assignment: CDR1 LNHDA and CDR2 SQIVND (reference sequence). The CDR3 is 14 amino acids. This chain's CDR3 is CASSIVGTSYEQYF. In DNA form, the CDR3 reads TGTGCCAGTAGTATAGTGGGGACAAGCTACGAGCAGTACTTC.

There are many counts of this clonotype. The rearrangement joins TRBV7-2 to TRBJ2-3, with D possibly matching TRBD2 (5 bases). The ends were cut back, 2 bases at V and 8 bases at J, with 11 bases in the middle. This CDR3 is 13 amino acids long. Germline values: CDR1 SGHTA, CDR2 FQGNSA. CDR3 in DNA: TGTGCCAGCAGCTTACCCCACGAGGGTACGCAGTATTTT. Amino acid sequence: CASSLPHEGTQYF.

This clonotype came up many times. This chain connects TRBV15 to TRBJ1-1; D possibly corresponds to TRBD1 (5 bases). The CDR3 loop spans 15 amino acids. Per germline, CDR1 LNHNV and CDR2 YYDKDF (reference sequence). The germline V and J ends were trimmed by 0 bases and 6 bases, with 14 bases remaining between them. The CDR3 DNA sequence: TGTGCCACCAGCAGAGATTCCGGGGGGGTCTCTGAAGCTTTCTTT. This gives the protein CATSRDSGGVSEAFF.

The chain combines TRBV5-8 with TRBJ1-5; the match to TRBD1 covers 7 bases. Germline CDR1 reads SGHTS; CDR2 reads YDEGEE. V was pared by 5 bases and J by 5 bases, with 7 bases of the junction left unmatched. CDR3 length equals 14 residues. The CDR3, as DNA: TGTGCCAGCAGGACTAGGACAGGCGATCAGCCCCAGCATTTT. It is translated as CASRTRTGDQPQHF. Using reference TRBV5-8 and TRBJ1-5 for the parts outside the CDR3, the full variable domain is EAGVTQSPTHLIKTRGQQATLRCSPISGHTSVYWYQQALGLGLQFLLWYDEGEERNRGNFPPRFSGRQFPNYSSELNVNALELEDSALYLCASRTRTGDQPQHFGDGTRLSIL.

This clonotype was seen ten or more times. The chain has TRBV28 and TRBJ2-7; D ambiguous. The CDR3 is made up of 12 amino acids. The germline V and J ends were trimmed by 6 bases and 2 bases, with 8 bases remaining between them. Germline loops: CDR1 MDHEN, CDR2 SYDVKM. This CDR3 is CASSLKAYEQYF. CDR3 DNA: TGTGCCAGCAGCTTGAAAGCCTACGAGCAGTACTTC.

This clonotype was seen at least ten times. The chain combines TRBV2 with TRBJ2-3; possible D gene TRBD1, 6 bases. Germline V gene data show CDR1 as SNHLY and CDR2 as FYNNEI. V lost 7 bases and J 2 bases, leaving 16 bases between the germline ends. This CDR3 is 15 amino acids long. The CDR3 is CASKLEGGVTDTQYF. The CDR3 nucleotides are TGTGCCAGCAAGTTGGAAGGGGGAGTCACAGATACGCAGTATTTT.

This clonotype was detected many times. The V and J genes are TRBV10-3 and TRBJ2-3; D gene uncertain. The CDR3 spans 11 residues. Per the germline V gene, CDR1 is ENHRY and CDR2 is SYGVKD. Trimming cost V 4 bases and J 6 bases, with 5 bases left between them. This CDR3 reads CAISAADTQYF. CDR3 DNA sequence: TGTGCCATCAGTGCGGCGGATACGCAGTATTTT.

This clonotype was observed many times. In DNA, the CDR3 is TGTGCCAGCAGTGTACAGGGTTTCGCCTACGAGCAGTACTTC. It encodes CASSVQGFAYEQYF. The V gene is TRBV6-1, the J gene TRBJ2-7, with D possibly matching TRBD1 (6 bases). Germline loops: CDR1 MNHNS, CDR2 SASEGT. V was clipped by 4 bases and J by 2 bases, with 12 bases between them. The CDR3 is 14 residues long.

The chain has TRBV30 and TRBJ2-7; D may match TRBD1 or TRBD2 (5 bases each). With 4 bases removed from V and 3 bases from J, the gap between germline ends came to 10 bases. This CDR3 is built from 12 residues. CDR1 is GTSNPN, CDR2 SVGIG, per germline (reference sequence). The CDR3 loop is CAWTGAGYEQYF. The CDR3 DNA follows: TGTGCCTGGACCGGGGCGGGCTACGAGCAGTACTTC.

This clonotype was found many times. The chain carries TRBV6-1 and TRBJ2-3; 7 bases are a match to TRBD2. The CDR3 has 16 amino acids. CDR1 and CDR2 from the germline V gene are MNHNS and SASEGT. Unmatched junction bases numbered 15, after V lost 8 bases and J lost 4 bases. CDR3 sequence (DNA): TGTGCCAGCTCGTACCGGGGGGAGGTCCCCGCAGATACGCAGTATTTT. It yields the protein CASSYRGEVPADTQYF.

This chain connects TRBV6-1 to TRBJ1-2; TRBD1 agrees at 9 bases. The CDR3 spans 17 residues. J was trimmed by 4 bases and V by 2 bases; bases with no gene match: 11. Looked up from germline, CDR1 is MNHNS and CDR2 is SASEGT. CDR3 sequence (DNA): TGTGCCAGCAGTGAAAGGGGACAGGGCCTAGCCCTCTATGGCTACACCTTC. This codes for CASSERGQGLALYGYTF.

This clonotype was observed a few times. The chain joins TRBV6-1 to TRBJ2-4, with a tentative D call TRBD1 (6 bases). The CDR3 runs 16 residues. The V end was cut by 6 bases, the J end by 0 bases, with 15 bases between. Germline V lookup: CDR1 MNHNS, CDR2 SASEGT. DNA for the CDR3: TGTGCCAGCAGAACCCGGACAGATCTAGCCAAAAACATTCAGTACTTC. Its translation is CASRTRTDLAKNIQYF.

A word on this clonotype: Given a much more abundant clone one base away, this may be a read error. The CDR3 region is CASSARGGGSSPLHF. CDR3 DNA: TGTGCCAGCAGTGCGAGGGGCGGCGGGAGTTCACCCCTCCACTTT. J is TRBJ1-6 and V is TRBV6-1; D is possibly TRBD1 (5 bases). V gave up 4 bases and J gave up 9 bases, with 16 bases separating them. CDR1 MNHNS and CDR2 SASEGT come from the germline V gene. This CDR3 comprises 15 residues.

The V gene is TRBV2, the J gene TRBJ2-3; a weak D match, TRBD1 (6 bases). Trimming removed 6 bases from V and 4 bases from J, with 20 bases in between. The CDR3 contains 16 residues. The germline V gene has CDR1 SNHLY and CDR2 FYNNEI. Written as DNA, the CDR3 is TGTGCCAGCAGCTTGAAATGGGGGCGCCGGGCAGATACGCAGTATTTT. As protein: CASSLKWGRRADTQYF.

This clonotype was picked up many times. The rearrangement uses TRBV12-3 or TRBV12-4 and TRBJ2-7, with 12 bases that match TRBD2. This CDR3 region has 14 residues. V dropped 5 bases and J dropped 6; count of bases not matched to a gene: 5. The CDR3 DNA reads as TGTGCCAGCAGTCAGCTAGCGGGAGGGTTCGAGCAGTACTTC. This gives the protein CASSQLAGGFEQYF.

This clonotype has a count of ten or more. The chain has TRBV19 and TRBJ1-5, with 8 bases identical to TRBD1. With V trimmed by 4 bases and J by 7 bases, 15 bases remained unmatched. This CDR3 is 17 amino acids long. The V gene's germline CDR1 is LNHDA and CDR2 SQIVND (reference sequence). CDR3 in DNA: TGTGCCAGTAGTACCCCGCCGGACAGGGCATACGGACAGCCCCAGCATTTT. It translates to CASSTPPDRAYGQPQHF.